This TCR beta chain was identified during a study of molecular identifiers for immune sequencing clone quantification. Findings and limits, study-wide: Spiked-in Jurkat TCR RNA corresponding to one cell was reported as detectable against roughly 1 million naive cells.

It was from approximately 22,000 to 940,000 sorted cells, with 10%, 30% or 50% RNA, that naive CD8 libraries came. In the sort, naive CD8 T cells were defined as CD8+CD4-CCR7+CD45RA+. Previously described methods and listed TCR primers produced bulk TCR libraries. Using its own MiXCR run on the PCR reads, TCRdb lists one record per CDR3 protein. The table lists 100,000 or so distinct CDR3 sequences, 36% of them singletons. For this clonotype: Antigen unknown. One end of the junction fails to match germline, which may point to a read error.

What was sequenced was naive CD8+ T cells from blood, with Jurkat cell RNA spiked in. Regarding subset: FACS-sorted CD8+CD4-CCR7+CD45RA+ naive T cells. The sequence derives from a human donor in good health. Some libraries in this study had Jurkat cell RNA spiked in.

CDR3 nucleotides: TGTGCCAGCAGCTCCCGATGGGGCCAAGAGACCCAGTACTTC. Its translation is CASSSRWGQETQYF. This chain joins TRBV5-3 and TRBJ2-5; D remains ambiguous. TRBV5-3 is an ORF; its function is uncertain. There are 14 residues in the CDR3.